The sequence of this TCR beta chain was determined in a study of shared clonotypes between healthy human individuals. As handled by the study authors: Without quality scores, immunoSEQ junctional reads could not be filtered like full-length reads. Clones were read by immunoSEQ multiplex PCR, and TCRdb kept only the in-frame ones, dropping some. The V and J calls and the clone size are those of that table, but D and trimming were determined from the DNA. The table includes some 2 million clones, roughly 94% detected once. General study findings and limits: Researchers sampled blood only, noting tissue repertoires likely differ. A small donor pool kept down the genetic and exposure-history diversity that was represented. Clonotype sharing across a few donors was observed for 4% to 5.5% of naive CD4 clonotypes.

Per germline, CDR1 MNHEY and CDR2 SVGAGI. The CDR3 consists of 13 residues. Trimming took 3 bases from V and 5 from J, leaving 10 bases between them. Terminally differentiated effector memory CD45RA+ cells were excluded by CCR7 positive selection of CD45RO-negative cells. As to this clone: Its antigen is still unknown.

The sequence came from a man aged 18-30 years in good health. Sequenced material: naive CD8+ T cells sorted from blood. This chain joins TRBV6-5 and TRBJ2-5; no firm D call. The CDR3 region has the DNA TGTGCCAGCAGTTATACAGACGTTGAGACCCAGTACTTC. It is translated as CASSYTDVETQYF.